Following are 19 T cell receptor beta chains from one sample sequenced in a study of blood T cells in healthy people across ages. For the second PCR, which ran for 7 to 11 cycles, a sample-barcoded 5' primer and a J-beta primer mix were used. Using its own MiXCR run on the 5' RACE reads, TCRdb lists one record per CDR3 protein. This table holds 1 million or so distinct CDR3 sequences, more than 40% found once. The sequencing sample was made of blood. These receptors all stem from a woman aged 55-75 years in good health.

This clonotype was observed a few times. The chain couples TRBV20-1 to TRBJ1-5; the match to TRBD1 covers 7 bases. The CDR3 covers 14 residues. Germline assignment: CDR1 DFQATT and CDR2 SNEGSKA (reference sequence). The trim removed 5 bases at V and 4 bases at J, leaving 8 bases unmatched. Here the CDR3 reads CSAGGTAINQPQHF. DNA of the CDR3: TGCAGTGCTGGTGGGACAGCCATTAATCAGCCCCAGCATTTT.

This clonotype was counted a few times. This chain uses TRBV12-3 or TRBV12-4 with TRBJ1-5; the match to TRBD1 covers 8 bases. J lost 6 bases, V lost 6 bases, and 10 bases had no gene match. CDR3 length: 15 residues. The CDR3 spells CASRETGAEGQPQHF. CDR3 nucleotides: TGTGCCAGCAGAGAGACAGGGGCGGAGGGTCAGCCCCAGCATTTT.

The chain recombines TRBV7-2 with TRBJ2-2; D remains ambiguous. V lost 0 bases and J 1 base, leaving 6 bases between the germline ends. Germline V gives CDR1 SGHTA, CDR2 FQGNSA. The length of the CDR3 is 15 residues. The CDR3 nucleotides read TGTGCCAGCAGCTTAGCGGGGAAGAACACCGGGGAGCTGTTTTTT. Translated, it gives CASSLAGKNTGELFF.

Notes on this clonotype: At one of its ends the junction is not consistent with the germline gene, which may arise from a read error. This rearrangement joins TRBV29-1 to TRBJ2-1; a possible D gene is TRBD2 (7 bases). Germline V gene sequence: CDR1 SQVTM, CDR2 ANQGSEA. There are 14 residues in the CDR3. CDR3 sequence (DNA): TGCAGCGTTTCCCAGGGGACTAAATACAGTGAGCAGTTCTTC. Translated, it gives CSVSQGTKYSEQFF.

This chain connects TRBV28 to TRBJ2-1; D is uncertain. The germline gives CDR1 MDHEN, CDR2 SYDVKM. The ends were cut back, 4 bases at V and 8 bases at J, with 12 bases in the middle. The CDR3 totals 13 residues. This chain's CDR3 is CASSWGSNDEQFF. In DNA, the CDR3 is TGTGCCAGCAGTTGGGGTAGTAATGATGAGCAGTTCTTC.

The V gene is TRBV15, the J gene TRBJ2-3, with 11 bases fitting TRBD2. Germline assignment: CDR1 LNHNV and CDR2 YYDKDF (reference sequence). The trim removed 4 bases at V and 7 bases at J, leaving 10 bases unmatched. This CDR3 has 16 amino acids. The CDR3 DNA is TGTGCCACCAGCACCCACCTTAGCGGGGGGGCGTATACGCAGTATTTT. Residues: CATSTHLSGGAYTQYF.

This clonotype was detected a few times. The DNA for the CDR3 is TGTGCCAGCAACACGCGAGTCCTGGGACATAGCTACGAGCAGTACTTC. Its protein is CASNTRVLGHSYEQYF. The chain carries TRBV6-1 and TRBJ2-7, with a tentative D call TRBD1 (6 bases). CDR1 and CDR2 (germline): MNHNS, SASEGT. Trimming removed 7 bases from V and 3 bases from J, with 22 bases in between. The CDR3 totals 16 residues.

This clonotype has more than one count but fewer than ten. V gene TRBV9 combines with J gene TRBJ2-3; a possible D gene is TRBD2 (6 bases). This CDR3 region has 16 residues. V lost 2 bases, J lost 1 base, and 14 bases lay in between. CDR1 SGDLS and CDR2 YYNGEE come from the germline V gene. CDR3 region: CASSVMAREGTDTQYF. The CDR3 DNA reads TGTGCCAGCAGCGTTATGGCGCGGGAAGGCACAGATACGCAGTATTTT.

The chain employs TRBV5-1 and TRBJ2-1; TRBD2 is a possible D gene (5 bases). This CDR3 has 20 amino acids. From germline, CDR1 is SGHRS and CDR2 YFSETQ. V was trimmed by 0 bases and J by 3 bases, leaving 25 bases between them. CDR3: CASSLVGILPRGGVYNEQFF. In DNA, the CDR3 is TGCGCCAGCAGCTTGGTAGGGATCCTACCACGAGGAGGAGTCTACAATGAGCAGTTCTTC.

CDR3 sequence (DNA): TGTGCCAGCAGTGCAGCGGCTGGACTAGTCAATGAGCAGTACTTC. Residues: CASSAAAGLVNEQYF. The chain links TRBV9 to TRBJ2-7, with 7 positions matching TRBD2. Per germline, CDR1 SGDLS and CDR2 YYNGEE. The V and J ends lost 5 bases and 7 bases, in that order; junction bases with no gene match: 15. There are 15 residues in the CDR3. Full variable domain (missing parts from reference TRBV9 and TRBJ2-7): DSGVTQTPKHLITATGQRVTLRCSPRSGDLSVYWYQQSLDQGLQFLIQYYNGEERAKGNILERFSAQQFPDLHSELNLSSLELGDSALYFCASSAAAGLVNEQYFGPGTRLTVT.

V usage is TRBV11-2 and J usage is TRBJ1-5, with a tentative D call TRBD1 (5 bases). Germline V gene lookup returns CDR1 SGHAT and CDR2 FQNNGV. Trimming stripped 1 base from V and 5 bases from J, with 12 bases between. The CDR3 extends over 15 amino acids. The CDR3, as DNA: TGTGCCAGCAGCTTAGGTGCAGGGAAAGATCAGCCCCAGCATTTT. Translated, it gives CASSLGAGKDQPQHF.

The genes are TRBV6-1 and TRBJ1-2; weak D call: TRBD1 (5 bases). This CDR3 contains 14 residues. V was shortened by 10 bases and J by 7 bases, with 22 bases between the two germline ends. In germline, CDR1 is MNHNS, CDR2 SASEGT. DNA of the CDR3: TGTGCCACCACCGTGGGGGTTACGTCCAGTGGCTACACCTTC. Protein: CATTVGVTSSGYTF.

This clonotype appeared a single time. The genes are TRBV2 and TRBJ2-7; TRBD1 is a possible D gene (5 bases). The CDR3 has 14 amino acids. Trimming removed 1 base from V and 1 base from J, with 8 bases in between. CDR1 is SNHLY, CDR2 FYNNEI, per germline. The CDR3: CASSEGAGSYEQYF. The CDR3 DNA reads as TGTGCCAGCAGTGAAGGGGCAGGGTCCTACGAGCAGTACTTC.

The CDR3 loop reads CASTLTRDTSTDTQYF. The CDR3 DNA follows: TGTGCCAGCACCCTAACGAGGGACACTAGCACAGATACGCAGTATTTT. The chain recombines TRBV4-2 with TRBJ2-3; D might be TRBD1 (6 bases). Looked up from germline, CDR1 is LGHNA and CDR2 is YNFKEQ. The CDR3 is 16 amino acids. V dropped 7 bases and J dropped 0 bases, with 17 bases sitting between them.

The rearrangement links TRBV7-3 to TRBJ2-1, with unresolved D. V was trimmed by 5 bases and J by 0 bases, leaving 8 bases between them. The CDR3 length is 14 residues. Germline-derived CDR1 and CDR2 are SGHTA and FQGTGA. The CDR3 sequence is CASSPDHSYNEQFF. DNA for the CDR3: TGTGCCAGCAGCCCCGACCACTCCTACAATGAGCAGTTCTTC.

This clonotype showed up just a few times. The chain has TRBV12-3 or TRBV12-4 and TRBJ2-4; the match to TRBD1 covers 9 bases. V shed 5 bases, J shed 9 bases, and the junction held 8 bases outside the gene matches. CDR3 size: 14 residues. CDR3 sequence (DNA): TGTGCCAGCAGTAAGGGACAGGGTATAATCATTCAGTACTTC. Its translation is CASSKGQGIIIQYF.

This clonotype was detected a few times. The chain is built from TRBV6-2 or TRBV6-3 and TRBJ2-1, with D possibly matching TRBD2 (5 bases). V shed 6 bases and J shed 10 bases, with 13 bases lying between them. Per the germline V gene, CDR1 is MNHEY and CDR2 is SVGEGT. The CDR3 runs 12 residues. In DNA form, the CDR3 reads TGTGCCAGCAGCCCGAGGGAGTTGGAGCAGTTCTTC. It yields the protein CASSPRELEQFF.

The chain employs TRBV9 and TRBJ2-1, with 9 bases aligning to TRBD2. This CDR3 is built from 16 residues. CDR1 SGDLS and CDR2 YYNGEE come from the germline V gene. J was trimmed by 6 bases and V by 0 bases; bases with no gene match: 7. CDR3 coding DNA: TGTGCCAGCAGCGTAGAGGGAGCGGGAGGACTCAATGAGCAGTTCTTC. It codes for CASSVEGAGGLNEQFF.

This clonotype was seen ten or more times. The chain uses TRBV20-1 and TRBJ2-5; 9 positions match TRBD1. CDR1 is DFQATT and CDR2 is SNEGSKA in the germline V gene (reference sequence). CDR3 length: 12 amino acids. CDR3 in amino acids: CSARQGGETQYF. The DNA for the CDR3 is TGCAGCGCCCGACAGGGGGGGGAGACCCAGTACTTC.